The clone carrying this TCR beta chain has just a few counts. The antigen is undetermined. Per-sample yields of isolated PBMCs were at least 6 million. Each sample provided at least 5.5 micrograms of extracted total RNA. The data were taken from a study of blood T cells in healthy people across ages. Study-level points and caveats: Long-lived donors exceeded aged donors in naive CD4+ cells and diversity.

Next came a second PCR, run for about 6 to 12 cycles, which used a sample-barcoded 5' primer along with a J-beta primer mix. CDR3-containing paired-end reads numbering at least 2.5 million came from each sample. TCRdb reprocessed the 5' RACE reads with MiXCR, giving one entry per CDR3 protein. The sample holds around 1,900,000 distinct CDR3 sequences, more than 35% seen once. Germline CDR1 SGHTA, CDR2 FQGTGA. The CDR3 is 16 amino acids. V lost 1 base and J lost 2, with 13 bases in between. This sequence originates from a human donor in good health. The sample consisted of blood. The chain has TRBV7-3 and TRBJ2-3; D is undetermined. CDR3 sequence: CASSLNPGTITDTQYF. CDR3 in DNA: TGTGCCAGCAGCTTAAATCCAGGAACCATCACAGATACGCAGTATTTT.